This T cell receptor (beta chain) was profiled in a study of OX40 agonist ivuxolimab in advanced cancers. As for the study in general: Averaging 60 years in age, with a range of about 20 to 90, the cohort was approximately 87% male. Previous treatment with anti-PD-1, anti-PD-L1 or anti-CTLA-4 therapy was allowed; 40% had received some.

As concerns this clone: Its matching antigen is unknown.

Study-level results: Not determined was the antigen specificity of the expanded peripheral T cells.

Clones were read by immunoSEQ multiplex PCR, and TCRdb kept only the in-frame ones, dropping some. The table lists 85,000 to 90,000 clones, 80% to 95% of them singletons. Trimming at V came to 5 bases and at J to 2 bases, leaving 7 bases not matched to a gene. CDR3 length equals 15 residues. Germline values: CDR1 SEHNR, CDR2 FQNEAQ (reference sequence). The TCR sequence derives from an adult with an advanced solid tumor such as melanoma, head and neck, liver or kidney cancer. V gene TRBV7-9 combines with J gene TRBJ2-5; 8 nucleotides line up with TRBD2. This material consisted of CD4+ or CD8+ T cells sorted from blood, taken in a trial of the OX40 agonist ivuxolimab. The CDR3 is CASSRLAGQQETQYF. In nucleotides, the CDR3 is TGTGCCAGCAGCCGTCTAGCGGGTCAACAAGAGACCCAGTACTTC. Full variable domain (missing parts from reference TRBV7-9 and TRBJ2-5): DTGVSQNPRHKITKRGQNVTFRCDPISEHNRLYWYRQTLGQGPEFLTYFQNEAQLEKSRLLSDRFSAERPKGSFSTLEIQRTEQGDSAMYLCASSRLAGQQETQYFGPGTRLLVL.